Listed below are T cell receptor beta chains from one sample, sequenced in a study of identifying expanded T cells in peripheral blood. The repertoire was sequenced with immunoSEQ multiplex PCR; TCRdb's copy has only in-frame clones and lacks some. The table records around 94,000 clones, 70% to 90% of them present only once. Specimen: blood. The receptors were gathered from a person aged 18 to 75 in good health. The CDR3 runs from the conserved cysteine through the conserved F or W. D genes are given only for firm matches.

v_call: TRBV10-1
j_call: TRBJ2-7
d_call: NA
cdr3_aa: CASSSQASYEQYF

v_call: TRBV5-4
j_call: TRBJ2-7
d_call: NA
cdr3_aa: CASSADSNYEQYF

v_call: TRBV19
j_call: TRBJ1-5
d_call: NA
cdr3_aa: CAISEGRISNQPQHF

v_call: TRBV27
j_call: TRBJ2-7
d_call: NA
cdr3_aa: CASSSRDSNYEQYF

v_call: TRBV19
j_call: TRBJ2-4
d_call: NA
cdr3_aa: CASRPVAKNIQYF

v_call: TRBV5-6
j_call: TRBJ1-5
d_call: NA
cdr3_aa: CASSSLLGRGNQPQHF

v_call: TRBV27
j_call: TRBJ2-2
d_call: TRBD2
cdr3_aa: CASSLSGLAGKYTGELFF

v_call: TRBV6-6
j_call: TRBJ2-1
d_call: TRBD2
cdr3_aa: CASSYSRGGDEQFF

v_call: TRBV28
j_call: TRBJ1-1
d_call: NA
cdr3_aa: CASSFTGFEAFF

v_call: TRBV6-5
j_call: TRBJ1-1
d_call: TRBD1
cdr3_aa: CASSTAGQGDTEAFF

v_call: TRBV2
j_call: TRBJ2-2
d_call: NA
cdr3_aa: CASNWNRDTGELFF

v_call: TRBV28
j_call: TRBJ2-1
d_call: TRBD2
cdr3_aa: CASVRLAGREQFF

v_call: TRBV5-1
j_call: TRBJ2-3
d_call: TRBD2
cdr3_aa: CASSFRLAIADTQYF

v_call: TRBV2
j_call: TRBJ1-2
d_call: TRBD1
cdr3_aa: CASRDRASGGYTF

v_call: TRBV29-1
j_call: TRBJ2-1
d_call: TRBD2
cdr3_aa: CSVEVRLAGRTIEFF

v_call: TRBV14
j_call: TRBJ1-1
d_call: NA
cdr3_aa: CASTKGLANTEAFF

v_call: TRBV6-5
j_call: TRBJ2-7
d_call: NA
cdr3_aa: CASSYSIRGGVYEQYF

v_call: TRBV10-3
j_call: TRBJ2-2
d_call: NA
cdr3_aa: CASRETGELFF

v_call: TRBV7-9
j_call: TRBJ2-3
d_call: NA
cdr3_aa: CASSPGPATTDTQYF

v_call: TRBV29-1
j_call: TRBJ2-7
d_call: TRBD2
cdr3_aa: CSVERASGRGEQYF

v_call: TRBV7-9
j_call: TRBJ2-3
d_call: NA
cdr3_aa: CASSFRTGQARDTQYF

v_call: TRBV10-3
j_call: TRBJ1-3
d_call: TRBD1
cdr3_aa: CAISSGTGGGNTIYF

v_call: TRBV5-5
j_call: TRBJ2-5
d_call: TRBD2
cdr3_aa: CASSDLAGVQETQYF

v_call: TRBV6-5
j_call: TRBJ1-1
d_call: NA
cdr3_aa: CASSYSIGVGTEAFF

v_call: TRBV5-3
j_call: TRBJ1-1
d_call: TRBD1
cdr3_aa: CARSLADRADPEAFF

v_call: TRBV9
j_call: TRBJ2-7
d_call: TRBD2
cdr3_aa: CASSPGGGRIYEQYF

v_call: TRBV19
j_call: TRBJ2-7
d_call: NA
cdr3_aa: CASSPKQTSYEQYF

v_call: TRBV10-3
j_call: TRBJ2-7
d_call: NA
cdr3_aa: CAIRIDGTAFYEQYF

v_call: TRBV5-1
j_call: TRBJ1-2
d_call: NA
cdr3_aa: CASSLSQRPGGYTF

v_call: TRBV15
j_call: TRBJ2-2
d_call: NA
cdr3_aa: CATSSQTNTGELFF

v_call: TRBV2
j_call: TRBJ1-1
d_call: TRBD1
cdr3_aa: CASSAGQLNTEAFF

v_call: TRBV6-5
j_call: TRBJ2-7
d_call: NA
cdr3_aa: CASTQAGVYEQYF

v_call: TRBV5-1
j_call: TRBJ1-1
d_call: TRBD1
cdr3_aa: CASSLTGGIMNTEAFF

v_call: TRBV6-1
j_call: TRBJ2-3
d_call: NA
cdr3_aa: CASMEFGTDTQYF

v_call: TRBV7-8
j_call: TRBJ2-1
d_call: NA
cdr3_aa: CASSLAMLWSYNEQFF

v_call: TRBV6-5
j_call: TRBJ2-7
d_call: TRBD1
cdr3_aa: CATGTGGDEQYF

v_call: TRBV4-3
j_call: TRBJ1-5
d_call: NA
cdr3_aa: CASSPSYRESNQPQHF

v_call: TRBV6-6
j_call: TRBJ1-2
d_call: TRBD1
cdr3_aa: CASSYRGTGDYGYTF

v_call: TRBV2
j_call: TRBJ1-4
d_call: TRBD1
cdr3_aa: CASQLGTGNEKLFF

v_call: TRBV7-9
j_call: TRBJ2-5
d_call: NA
cdr3_aa: CASSPPQGGETQYF

v_call: TRBV5-8
j_call: TRBJ1-2
d_call: NA
cdr3_aa: CASSSRGTGINYGYTF

v_call: TRBV7-2
j_call: TRBJ2-5
d_call: NA
cdr3_aa: CASSFRNTETQYF

v_call: TRBV18
j_call: TRBJ1-4
d_call: NA
cdr3_aa: CASSRNGGGNEKLFF

v_call: TRBV28
j_call: TRBJ2-5
d_call: NA
cdr3_aa: CASSLVPRAGETQYF

v_call: TRBV5-6
j_call: TRBJ2-1
d_call: NA
cdr3_aa: CASSQYYEQFF

v_call: TRBV19
j_call: TRBJ1-5
d_call: TRBD1
cdr3_aa: CASSIPSRGQNQPQHF

v_call: TRBV20-1
j_call: TRBJ2-3
d_call: NA
cdr3_aa: CSARTPDTQYF

v_call: TRBV19
j_call: TRBJ1-5
d_call: NA
cdr3_aa: CASNTGTTNQPQHF

v_call: TRBV18
j_call: TRBJ2-7
d_call: TRBD1
cdr3_aa: CASSPRDREYEQYF

v_call: TRBV27
j_call: TRBJ2-2
d_call: NA
cdr3_aa: CASSQRPANTGELFF

v_call: TRBV28
j_call: TRBJ1-2
d_call: NA
cdr3_aa: CASRTDLNYGYTF

v_call: TRBV5-4
j_call: TRBJ1-1
d_call: TRBD1
cdr3_aa: CASSPGQSNTEAFF

v_call: TRBV5-4
j_call: TRBJ2-1
d_call: NA
cdr3_aa: CASSGTGTGTYNEQFF